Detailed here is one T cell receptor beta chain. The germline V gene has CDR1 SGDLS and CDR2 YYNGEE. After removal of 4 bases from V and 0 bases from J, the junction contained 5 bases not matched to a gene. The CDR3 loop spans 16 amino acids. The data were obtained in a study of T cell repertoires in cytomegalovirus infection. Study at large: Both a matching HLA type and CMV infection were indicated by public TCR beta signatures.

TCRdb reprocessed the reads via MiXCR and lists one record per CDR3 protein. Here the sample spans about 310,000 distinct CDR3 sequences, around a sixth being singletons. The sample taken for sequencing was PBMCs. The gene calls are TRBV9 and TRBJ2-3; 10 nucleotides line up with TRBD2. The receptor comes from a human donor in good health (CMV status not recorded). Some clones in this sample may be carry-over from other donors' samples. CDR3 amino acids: CASSPLAGESTDTQYF. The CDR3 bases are TGTGCCAGCAGCCCTCTAGCGGGGGAGAGCACAGATACGCAGTATTTT.